This note documents a single T cell receptor (beta chain) sequence. The germline gives CDR1 WNHNN, CDR2 SYGVQD (reference sequence). V lost 7 bases, J lost 13 bases, and 6 bases stayed unmatched. The CDR3 contains 11 residues. This sample stems from a study of technical replicates of blood from a few donors. Data came from immunoSEQ multiplex PCR; TCRdb stores just in-frame clones and leaves some out. The sample holds more than 75,000 clones, around 95% seen once. This chain joins TRBV10-1 and TRBJ1-4, with 7 bases identical to TRBD1. Sequenced sample: T cells isolated from PBMCs. The sequence was collected from a human donor in good health. The CDR3 nucleotides are TGCGCCAGCAAACCCCGGGACAGACTGTTTTTT. Protein product: CASKPRDRLFF.